The TCR beta chain under discussion was sequenced for a study of blood T cell repertoires in COVID-19. Study overall: Sample material is recorded as cDNA or gDNA derived from T cells, B-cell-depleted T cells, or PBMCs.

The protocol was immunoSEQ multiplex PCR, while the TCRdb copy is restricted to in-frame clones and leaves out a portion. The top ten hold approximately 6.2% of the sample, which has approximately 200,000 clones, 87% seen once. The germline V gene has CDR1 SGHDT and CDR2 YYEEEE. Germline trimming cut 1 base from V and 0 bases from J; bases unmatched to any gene: 4. CDR3 length equals 15 residues. Sequences were obtained from peripheral blood. The rearrangement links TRBV5-6 to TRBJ2-7; 7 bases match TRBD1. The source of this sequence is a man aged 55-75 years who had recovered from COVID-19. CDR3 bases: TGTGCCAGCAGCTTGTTAGGGACAGCCTCCTACGAGCAGTACTTC. It translates to CASSLLGTASYEQYF. Looking up the rest from reference TRBV5-6 and TRBJ2-7 gives the full variable domain: DAGVTQSPTHLIKTRGQQVTLRCSPKSGHDTVSWYQQALGQGPQFIFQYYEEEERQRGNFPDRFSGHQFPNYSSELNVNALLLGDSALYLCASSLLGTASYEQYFGPGTRLTVT.